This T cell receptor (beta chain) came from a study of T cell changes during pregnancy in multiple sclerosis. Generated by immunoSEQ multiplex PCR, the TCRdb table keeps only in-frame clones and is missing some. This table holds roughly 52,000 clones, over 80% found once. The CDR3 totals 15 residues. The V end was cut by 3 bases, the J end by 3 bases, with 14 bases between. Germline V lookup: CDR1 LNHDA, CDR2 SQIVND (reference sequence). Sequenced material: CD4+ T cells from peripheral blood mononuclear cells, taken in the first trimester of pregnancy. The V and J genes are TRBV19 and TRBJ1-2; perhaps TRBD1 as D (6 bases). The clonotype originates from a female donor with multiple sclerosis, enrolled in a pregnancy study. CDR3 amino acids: CASSIDGGPDYGYTF. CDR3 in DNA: TGTGCCAGTAGTATCGACGGGGGGCCGGACTATGGCTACACCTTC.